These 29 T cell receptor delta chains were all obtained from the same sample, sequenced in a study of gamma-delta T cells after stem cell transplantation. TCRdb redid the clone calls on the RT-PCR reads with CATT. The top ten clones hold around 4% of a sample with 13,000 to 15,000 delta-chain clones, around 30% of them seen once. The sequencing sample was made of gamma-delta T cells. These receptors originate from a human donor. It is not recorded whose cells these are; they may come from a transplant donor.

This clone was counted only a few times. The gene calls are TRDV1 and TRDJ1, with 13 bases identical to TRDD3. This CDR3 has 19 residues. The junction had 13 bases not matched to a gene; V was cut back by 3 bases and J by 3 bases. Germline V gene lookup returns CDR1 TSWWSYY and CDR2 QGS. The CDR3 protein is CALGDLASYWGIRADKLIF. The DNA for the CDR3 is TGTGCTCTTGGGGACCTGGCTTCCTACTGGGGGATACGCGCCGATAAACTCATCTTT.

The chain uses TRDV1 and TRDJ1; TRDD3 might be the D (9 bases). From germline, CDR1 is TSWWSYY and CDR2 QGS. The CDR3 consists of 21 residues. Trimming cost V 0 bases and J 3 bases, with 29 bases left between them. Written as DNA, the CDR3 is TGTGCTCTTGGGGAACTAGGGCCAATTCTTCCTACTGGGGATACGGCCGATAAACTCATCTTT. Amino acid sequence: CALGELGPILPTGDTADKLIF.

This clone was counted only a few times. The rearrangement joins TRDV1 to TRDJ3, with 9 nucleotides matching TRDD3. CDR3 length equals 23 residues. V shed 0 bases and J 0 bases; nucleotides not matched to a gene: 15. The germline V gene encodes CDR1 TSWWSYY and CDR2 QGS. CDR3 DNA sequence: TGTGCTCTTGGGGAACTATTCGGGTGGGGGATAATGAGGAGCTCCTGGGACACCCGACAGATGTTTTTC. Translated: CALGELFGWGIMRSSWDTRQMFF.

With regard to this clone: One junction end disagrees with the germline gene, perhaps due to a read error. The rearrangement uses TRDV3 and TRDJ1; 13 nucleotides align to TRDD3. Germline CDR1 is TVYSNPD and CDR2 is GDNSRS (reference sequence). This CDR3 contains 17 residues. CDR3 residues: CASTPRCLTGGYDRLIF. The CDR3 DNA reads TGTGCCTCAACCCCCCGGTGCCTCACTGGGGGATACGATAGACTCATCTTT.

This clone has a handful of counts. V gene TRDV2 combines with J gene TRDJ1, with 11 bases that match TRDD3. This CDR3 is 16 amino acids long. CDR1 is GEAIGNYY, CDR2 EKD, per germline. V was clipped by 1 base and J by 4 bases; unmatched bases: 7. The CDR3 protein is CACDTKVGDTGDKLIF. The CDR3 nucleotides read TGTGCCTGTGACACGAAGGTGGGGGATACGGGCGATAAACTCATCTTT.

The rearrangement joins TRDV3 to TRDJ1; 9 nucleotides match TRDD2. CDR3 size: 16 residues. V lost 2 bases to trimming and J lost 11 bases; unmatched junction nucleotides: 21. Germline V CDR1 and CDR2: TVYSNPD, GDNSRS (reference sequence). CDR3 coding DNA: TGTGCCTTTCCCCGGCCTTCCTACCCTGTACTGGGTGAGCTCATCTTT. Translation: CAFPRPSYPVLGELIF.

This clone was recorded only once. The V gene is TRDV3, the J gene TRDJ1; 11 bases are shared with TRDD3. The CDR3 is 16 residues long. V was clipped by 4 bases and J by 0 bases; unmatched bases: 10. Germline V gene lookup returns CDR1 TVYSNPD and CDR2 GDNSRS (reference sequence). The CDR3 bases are TGTGCCTATCACTGGGGGATAGACGCTTACACCGATAAACTCATCTTT. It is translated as CAYHWGIDAYTDKLIF.

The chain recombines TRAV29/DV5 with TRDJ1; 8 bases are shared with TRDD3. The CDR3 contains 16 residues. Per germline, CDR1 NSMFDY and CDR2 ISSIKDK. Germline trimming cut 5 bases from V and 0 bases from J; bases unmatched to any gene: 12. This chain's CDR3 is CAAALGDTTYTDKLIF. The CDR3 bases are TGTGCAGCGGCTCTGGGGGACACTACGTACACCGATAAACTCATCTTT.

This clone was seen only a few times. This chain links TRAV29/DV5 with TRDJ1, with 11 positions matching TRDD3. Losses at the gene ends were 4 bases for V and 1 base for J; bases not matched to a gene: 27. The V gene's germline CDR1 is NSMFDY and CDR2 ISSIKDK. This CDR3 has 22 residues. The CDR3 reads CAAVSCRTPMYWGIGGTDKLIF. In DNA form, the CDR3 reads TGTGCAGCAGTCTCTTGTAGGACCCCCATGTACTGGGGGATAGGAGGCACCGATAAACTCATCTTT.

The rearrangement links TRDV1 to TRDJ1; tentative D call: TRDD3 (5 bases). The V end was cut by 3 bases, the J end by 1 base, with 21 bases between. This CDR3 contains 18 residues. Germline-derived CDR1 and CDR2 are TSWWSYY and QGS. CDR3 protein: CALGDLTRATGVTDKLIF. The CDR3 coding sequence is TGTGCTCTTGGGGATTTAACCAGGGCGACTGGTGTCACCGATAAACTCATCTTT.

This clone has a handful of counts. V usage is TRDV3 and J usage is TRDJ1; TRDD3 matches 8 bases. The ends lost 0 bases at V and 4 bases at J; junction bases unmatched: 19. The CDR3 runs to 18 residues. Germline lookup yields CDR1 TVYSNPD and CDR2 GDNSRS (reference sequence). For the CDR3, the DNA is TGTGCCTTTAGAATTTACCCTGGGGGACCGGCCGAGATCGATAAACTCATCTTT. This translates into CAFRIYPGGPAEIDKLIF.

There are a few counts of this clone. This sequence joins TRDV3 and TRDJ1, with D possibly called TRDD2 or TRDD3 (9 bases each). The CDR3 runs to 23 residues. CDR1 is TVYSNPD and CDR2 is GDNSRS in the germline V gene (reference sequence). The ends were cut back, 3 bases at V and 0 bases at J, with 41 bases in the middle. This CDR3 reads CAFQIPFLLCDWGTVPYTDKLIF. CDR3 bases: TGTGCCTTCCAGATCCCCTTCCTACTTTGCGACTGGGGGACCGTCCCGTACACCGATAAACTCATCTTT.

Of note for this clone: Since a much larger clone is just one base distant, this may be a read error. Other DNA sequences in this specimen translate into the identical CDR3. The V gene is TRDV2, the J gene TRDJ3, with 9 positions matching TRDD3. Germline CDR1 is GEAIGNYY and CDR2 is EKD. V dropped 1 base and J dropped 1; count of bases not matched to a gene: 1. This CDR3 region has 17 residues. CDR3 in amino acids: CACDTGGYSWDTRQMFF. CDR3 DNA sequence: TGTGCCTGTGACACTGGGGGATATTCCTGGGACACCCGACAGATGTTTTTC.

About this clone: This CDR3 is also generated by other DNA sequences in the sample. The CDR3 is CACDTGSSWDTRQMFF. The CDR3 nucleotides read TGTGCCTGTGACACGGGGAGCTCCTGGGACACCCGACAGATGTTTTTC. The chain carries TRDV2 and TRDJ3; D is perhaps TRDD3 (5 bases). The germline V and J ends were trimmed by 1 base and 0 bases, with 6 bases remaining between them. This CDR3 is 16 amino acids long. Germline V CDR1 and CDR2: GEAIGNYY, EKD.

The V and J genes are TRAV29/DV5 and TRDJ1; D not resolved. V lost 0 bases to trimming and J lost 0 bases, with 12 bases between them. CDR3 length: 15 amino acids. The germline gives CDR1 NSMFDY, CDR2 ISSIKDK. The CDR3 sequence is CAASEGTPYTDKLIF. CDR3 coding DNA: TGTGCAGCAAGCGAAGGTACCCCGTACACCGATAAACTCATCTTT.

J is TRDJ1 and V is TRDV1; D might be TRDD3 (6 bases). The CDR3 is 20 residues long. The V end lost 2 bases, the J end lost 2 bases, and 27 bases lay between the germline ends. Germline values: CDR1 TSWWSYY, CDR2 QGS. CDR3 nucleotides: TGTGCTCTTGGGGAAAAGAAAAGACCCATACGATCGGGGGAGACCGATAAACTCATCTTT. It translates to CALGEKKRPIRSGETDKLIF.

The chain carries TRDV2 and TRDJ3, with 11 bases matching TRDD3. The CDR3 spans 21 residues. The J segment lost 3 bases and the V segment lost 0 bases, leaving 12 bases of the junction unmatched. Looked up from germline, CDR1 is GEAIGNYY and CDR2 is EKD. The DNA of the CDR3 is TGTGCCTGTGACACCGTGGTACTGGGGGATAGGGTCAGCTGGGACACCCGACAGATGTTTTTC. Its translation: CACDTVVLGDRVSWDTRQMFF.

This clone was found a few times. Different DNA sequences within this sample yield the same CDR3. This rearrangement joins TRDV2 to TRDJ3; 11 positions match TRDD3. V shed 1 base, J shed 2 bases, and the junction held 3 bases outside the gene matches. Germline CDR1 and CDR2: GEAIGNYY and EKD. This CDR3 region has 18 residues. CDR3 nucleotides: TGTGCCTGTGACACGCTACTGGGGGATACCTGGGACACCCGACAGATGTTTTTC. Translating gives CACDTLLGDTWDTRQMFF.

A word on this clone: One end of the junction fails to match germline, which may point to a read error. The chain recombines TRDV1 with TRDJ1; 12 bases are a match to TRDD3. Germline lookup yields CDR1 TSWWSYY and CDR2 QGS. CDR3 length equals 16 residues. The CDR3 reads CARGNWGIPGTDKLIF. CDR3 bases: TGTGCTCGTGGGAACTGGGGGATACCAGGCACCGATAAACTCATCTTT.

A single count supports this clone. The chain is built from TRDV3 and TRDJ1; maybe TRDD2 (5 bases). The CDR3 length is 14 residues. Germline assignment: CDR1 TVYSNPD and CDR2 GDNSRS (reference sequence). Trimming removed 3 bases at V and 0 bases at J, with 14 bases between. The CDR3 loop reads CALFLPLNTDKLIF. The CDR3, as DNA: TGTGCCTTGTTCCTCCCCCTCAACACCGATAAACTCATCTTT. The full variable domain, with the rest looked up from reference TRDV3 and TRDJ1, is CDKVTQSSPDQTVASGSEVVLLCTYDTVYSNPDLFWYRIRPDYSFQFVFYGDNSRSEGADFTQGRFSVKHILTQKAFHLVISPVRTEDSATYYCALFLPLNTDKLIFGKGTRVTVEP.

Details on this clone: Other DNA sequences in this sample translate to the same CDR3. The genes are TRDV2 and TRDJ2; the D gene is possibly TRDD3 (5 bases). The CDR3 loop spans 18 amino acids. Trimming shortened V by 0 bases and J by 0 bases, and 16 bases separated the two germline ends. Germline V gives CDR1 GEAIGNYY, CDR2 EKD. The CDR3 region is CACDTVGGRLPLTAQLFF. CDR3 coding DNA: TGTGCCTGTGACACCGTCGGGGGCCGACTTCCTTTGACAGCACAACTCTTCTTT.

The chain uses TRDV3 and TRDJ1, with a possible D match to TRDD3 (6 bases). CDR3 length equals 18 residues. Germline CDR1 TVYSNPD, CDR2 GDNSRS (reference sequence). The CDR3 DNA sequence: TGTTCCTCGAGGCTAATACAAACCTGGGGCTCAGGGACCGATAAACTCATCTTT. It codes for CSSRLIQTWGSGTDKLIF.

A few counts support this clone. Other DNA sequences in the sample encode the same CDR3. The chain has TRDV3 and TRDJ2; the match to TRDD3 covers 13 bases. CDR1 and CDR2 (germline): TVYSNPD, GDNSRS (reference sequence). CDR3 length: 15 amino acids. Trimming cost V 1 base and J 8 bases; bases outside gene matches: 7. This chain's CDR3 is CAFKYWGIRGAQLFF. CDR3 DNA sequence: TGTGCCTTTAAGTACTGGGGGATACGGGGGGCACAACTCTTCTTT. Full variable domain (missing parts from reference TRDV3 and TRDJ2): CDKVTQSSPDQTVASGSEVVLLCTYDTVYSNPDLFWYRIRPDYSFQFVFYGDNSRSEGADFTQGRFSVKHILTQKAFHLVISPVRTEDSATYYCAFKYWGIRGAQLFFGKGTQLIVEP.

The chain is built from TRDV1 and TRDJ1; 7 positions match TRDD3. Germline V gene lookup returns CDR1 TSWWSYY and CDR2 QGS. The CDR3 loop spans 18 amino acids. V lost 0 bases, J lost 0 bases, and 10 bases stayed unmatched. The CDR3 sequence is CALGELKLGASYTDKLIF. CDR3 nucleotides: TGTGCTCTTGGGGAACTAAAGCTGGGGGCCTCCTACACCGATAAACTCATCTTT.

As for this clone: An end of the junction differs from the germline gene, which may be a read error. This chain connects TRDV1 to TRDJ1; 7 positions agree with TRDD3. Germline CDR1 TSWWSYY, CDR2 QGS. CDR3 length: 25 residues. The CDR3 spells CAIGEGRIIRVWGYGRWITTDKLIF. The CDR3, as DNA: TGTGCTATTGGGGAAGGTCGGATCATACGAGTCTGGGGATATGGGAGATGGATAACCACCGATAAACTCATCTTT.

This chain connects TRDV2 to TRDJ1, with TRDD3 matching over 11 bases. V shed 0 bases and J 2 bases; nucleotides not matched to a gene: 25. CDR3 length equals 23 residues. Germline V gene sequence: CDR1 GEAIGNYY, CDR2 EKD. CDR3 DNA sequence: TGTGCCTGTGACACCGTGGGAGGAAATACCTTACTGGGGGATAGGAGTCGAACCGATAAACTCATCTTT. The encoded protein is CACDTVGGNTLLGDRSRTDKLIF.

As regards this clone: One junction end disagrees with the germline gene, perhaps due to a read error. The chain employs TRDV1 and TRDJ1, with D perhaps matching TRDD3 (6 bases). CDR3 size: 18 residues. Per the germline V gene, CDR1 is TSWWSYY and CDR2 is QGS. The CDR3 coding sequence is TGTGCTCATGGGGAAAATCAAGGGGGGGGACGCCTCACCGATAAACTCATCTTT. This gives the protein CAHGENQGGGRLTDKLIF.

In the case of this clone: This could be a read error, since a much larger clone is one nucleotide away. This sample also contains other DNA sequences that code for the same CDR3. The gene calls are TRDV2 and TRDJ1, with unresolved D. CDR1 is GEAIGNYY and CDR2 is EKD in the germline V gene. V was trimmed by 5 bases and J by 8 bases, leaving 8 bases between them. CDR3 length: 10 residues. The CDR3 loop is CACAYFKLIF. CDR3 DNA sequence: TGTGCCTGTGCGTACTTCAAACTCATCTTT.

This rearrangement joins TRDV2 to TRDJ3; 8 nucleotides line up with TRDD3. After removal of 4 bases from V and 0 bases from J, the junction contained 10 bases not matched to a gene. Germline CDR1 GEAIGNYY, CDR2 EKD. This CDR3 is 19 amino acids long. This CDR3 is CACDPTGGPSSWDTRQMFF. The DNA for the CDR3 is TGTGCCTGTGATCCGACTGGGGGCCCGAGCTCCTGGGACACCCGACAGATGTTTTTC.